This T cell receptor beta chain was identified during a study of T cells in Graves' hyperthyroidism and ophthalmopathy. General study results and limits: Ophthalmopathy was model-predicted a median about six months pre-onset. Blood samples included most of the expanded thyroid clonotypes exceeding 0.001.

The CDR3 regions of TCR beta were amplified from RNA transcripts. Using the HTBI primer set, a first-round RT-PCR was run on the TCR CDR3. TCRdb redid the calling of the multiplex PCR reads with MiXCR, one entry per CDR3 protein. The table has 500,000 to 800,000 distinct CDR3 sequences, 45% seen once; the top ten hold less than 9.5%. This clonotype has just a few counts. The antigen remains unidentified. Exclusion criteria comprised uncontrolled infection, other autoimmune disease, pregnancy or lactation. CDR1 SGDLS and CDR2 YYNGEE come from the germline V gene. Trimming removed 0 bases from V and 8 bases from J; junction bases left unmatched: 19. The CDR3 runs to 20 residues.

The J gene is TRBJ1-6, the V gene TRBV9; 8 bases align to TRBD1. This clonotype originated in an adult man with Graves' disease, either hyperthyroidism or ophthalmopathy (not recorded which). Sequenced: peripheral blood or thyroid tissue (not recorded which). CDR3 amino acids: CASSVVKQGQVRYVDSPLHF. CDR3 in DNA: TGTGCCAGCAGCGTAGTGAAACAGGGACAGGTCCGATACGTGGATTCACCCCTCCACTTT.